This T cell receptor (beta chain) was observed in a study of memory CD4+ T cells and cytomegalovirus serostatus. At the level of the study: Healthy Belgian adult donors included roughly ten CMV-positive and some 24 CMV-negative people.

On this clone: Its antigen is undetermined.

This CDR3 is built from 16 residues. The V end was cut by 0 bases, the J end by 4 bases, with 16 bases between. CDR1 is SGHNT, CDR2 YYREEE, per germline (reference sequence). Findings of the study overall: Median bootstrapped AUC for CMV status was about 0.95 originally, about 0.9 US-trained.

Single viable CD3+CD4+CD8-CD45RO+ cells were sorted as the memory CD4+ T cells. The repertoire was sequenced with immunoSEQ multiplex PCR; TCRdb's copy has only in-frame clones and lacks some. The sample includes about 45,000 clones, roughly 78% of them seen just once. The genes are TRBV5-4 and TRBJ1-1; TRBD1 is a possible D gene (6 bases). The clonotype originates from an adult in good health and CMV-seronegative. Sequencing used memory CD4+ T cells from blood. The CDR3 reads CASSLVGVRGRTEAFF. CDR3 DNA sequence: TGTGCCAGCAGCTTGGTAGGTGTCCGGGGGCGCACTGAAGCTTTCTTT.